The present T cell receptor (beta chain) was sequenced within a study of cytomegalovirus exposure and HLA in healthy donors. Background on the study: One earlier analysis, a look at 180 million or so T cells, found about 110 million unique TCR beta sequences. The Caucasian-associated ancestry cluster contained about 80% of the 398 genotyped donors.

Study-wide findings and caveats: The study flagged 150 to 200 TCR beta chains as cytomegalovirus-associated. Most TCR beta V segments were productive about 87% or about 30% of the time in an earlier analysis.

PCR involved 60 Vbeta and 13 Jbeta primers. Sequencing was performed with immunoSEQ multiplex PCR; in TCRdb, only in-frame clones are kept and a portion is missing. This table holds 65,000 to 85,000 clones. Germline values: CDR1 LNHDA, CDR2 SQIVND (reference sequence). The V segment lost 5 bases and the J segment 1 base; nucleotides outside the gene matches: 7. The CDR3 totals 15 residues. Comment on this clone: Its antigen is undetermined.

This sequence originates from a woman aged 25 to 39 in good health and CMV-seronegative. The chain links TRBV19 to TRBJ1-1; 7 positions match TRBD1. Input material: PBMCs. CDR3 bases: TGTGCCAGTAGTCTGACGACAGGGAGGAACACTGAAGCTTTCTTT. It specifies CASSLTTGRNTEAFF.